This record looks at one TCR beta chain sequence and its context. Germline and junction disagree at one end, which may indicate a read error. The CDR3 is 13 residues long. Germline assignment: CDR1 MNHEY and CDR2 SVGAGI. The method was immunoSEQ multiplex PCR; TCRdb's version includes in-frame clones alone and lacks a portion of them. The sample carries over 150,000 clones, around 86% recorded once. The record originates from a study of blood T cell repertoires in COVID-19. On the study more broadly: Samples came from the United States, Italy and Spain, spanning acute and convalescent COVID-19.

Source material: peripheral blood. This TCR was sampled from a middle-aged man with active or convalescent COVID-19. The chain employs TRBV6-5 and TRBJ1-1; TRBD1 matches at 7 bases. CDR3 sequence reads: CASRRDRRTNDTF. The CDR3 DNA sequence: TGTGCCAGCAGACGGGACAGACGAACCAATGATACATTT.